The T cell receptor (beta chain) described here comes from a study of chemoradiotherapy in HPV16-positive cancers. Study-level points and caveats: Only two HPV16-positive patients supplied the functional HPV-specificity definition. Candidate HPV-specific clones and E7-related TCR motifs grew in tumor during treatment.

Regarding this clone: Its antigen is undetermined.

The V and J ends lost 9 bases and 3 bases respectively, with 14 bases between them. Germline-derived CDR1 and CDR2 are LNHDA and SQIVND (reference sequence). The CDR3 sequence is 14 residues long. Only in-frame clones appear in the TCRdb table, and some are missing; sequencing was by immunoSEQ multiplex PCR. The profile shows about 53,000 clones, roughly 90% of them singletons. This rearrangement joins TRBV19 to TRBJ2-2; a possible D gene is TRBD1 (5 bases). The sequencing used blood, collected from a patient who underwent chemoradiotherapy. This clonotype was obtained from a human donor with HPV-associated anogenital cancer. CDR3 region: CASSRGGDTGELFF. CDR3 sequence (DNA): TGTGCCAGCTCAAGGGGTGGGGACACCGGGGAGCTGTTTTTT.